What follows are 4 T cell receptor beta chains derived from one specimen sequenced in a study of T cell changes during pregnancy in multiple sclerosis. The data were produced by immunoSEQ multiplex PCR, yet TCRdb's version contains in-frame clones alone and is incomplete. The sample carries 85,000 to 130,000 clones, about 90% recorded once. The sample here was peripheral blood, taken before pregnancy. These receptors came from a female donor with multiple sclerosis, enrolled in a pregnancy study.

A single count supports this clone. The V and J genes are TRBV7-2 and TRBJ1-3, with 8 bases lining up with TRBD1. The CDR3 length is 16 residues. Germline CDR1 reads SGHTA; CDR2 reads FQGNSA. J gave up 3 bases and V 1 base, and 5 bases lay outside the gene matches. CDR3 sequence (DNA): TGTGCCAGCAGCTTAGTCCCAGGGGGCGTTGGAAACACCATATATTTT. Residues: CASSLVPGGVGNTIYF.

The chain joins TRBV5-4 to TRBJ1-1; 9 bases agree with TRBD1. The germline V gene has CDR1 SGHNT and CDR2 YYREEE (reference sequence). This CDR3 spans 15 amino acids. Losses at the gene ends were 4 bases for V and 4 bases for J; bases not matched to a gene: 8. The CDR3: CASSPLDRGGTEAFF. CDR3 nucleotides: TGTGCCAGCAGCCCCCTGGACAGGGGAGGCACTGAAGCTTTCTTT.

This chain joins TRBV2 and TRBJ2-7; possibly TRBD2 for D (6 bases). V shed 3 bases and J shed 2 bases, with 14 bases lying between them. Germline CDR1 reads SNHLY; CDR2 reads FYNNEI. The CDR3 loop spans 15 amino acids. The CDR3 protein is CASSEVTGETYEQYF. CDR3 coding DNA: TGTGCCAGCAGTGAGGTTACGGGAGAGACCTACGAGCAGTACTTC.

The chain combines TRBV10-3 with TRBJ2-1; 9 nucleotides agree with TRBD1. Trimming cost V 3 bases and J 7 bases; bases outside gene matches: 1. Germline-derived CDR1 and CDR2 are ENHRY and SYGVKD. This CDR3 contains 13 residues. The CDR3 region is CAISEDRGNEQFF. The CDR3 nucleotides read TGTGCCATCAGTGAAGACAGGGGGAATGAGCAGTTCTTC.